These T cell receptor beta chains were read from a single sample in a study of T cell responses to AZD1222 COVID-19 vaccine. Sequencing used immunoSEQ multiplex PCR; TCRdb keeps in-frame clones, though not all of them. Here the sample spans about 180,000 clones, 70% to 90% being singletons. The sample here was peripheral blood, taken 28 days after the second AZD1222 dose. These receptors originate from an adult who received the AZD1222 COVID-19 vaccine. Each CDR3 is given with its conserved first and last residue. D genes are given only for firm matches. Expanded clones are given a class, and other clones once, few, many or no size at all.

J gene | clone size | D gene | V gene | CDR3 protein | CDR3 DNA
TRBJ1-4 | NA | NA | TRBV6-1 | CASSDGGAREKLFF | TGTGCCAGCAGTGACGGGGGCGCTAGGGAAAAACTGTTTTTT
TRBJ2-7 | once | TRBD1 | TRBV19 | CASSIQGARSYEQYF | TGTGCCAGTAGTATCCAGGGGGCAAGGTCCTACGAGCAGTACTTC
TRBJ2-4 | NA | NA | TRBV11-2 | CASSLGSGQGVNIQYF | TGTGCCAGCAGCTTAGGTTCAGGACAAGGGGTAAACATTCAGTACTTC
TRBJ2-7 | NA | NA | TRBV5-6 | CASSSGQRISYEQYF | TGTGCCAGCAGCTCCGGACAAAGAATCTCCTACGAGCAGTACTTC
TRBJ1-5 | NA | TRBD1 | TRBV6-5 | CASSPRGYNQPQHF | TGTGCCAGCAGCCCCAGGGGGTACAATCAGCCCCAGCATTTT
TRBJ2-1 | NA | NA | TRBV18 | CASSPPGRNEQFF | TGTGCCAGCTCACCACCGGGGAGGAATGAGCAGTTCTTC
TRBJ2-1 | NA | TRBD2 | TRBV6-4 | CASSPLGGEYNEQFF | TGTGCCAGCAGTCCCCTGGGAGGGGAGTACAATGAGCAGTTCTTC
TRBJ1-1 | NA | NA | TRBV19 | CASSITAAEAFF | TGTGCCAGTAGTATAACGGCGGCAGAAGCTTTCTTT
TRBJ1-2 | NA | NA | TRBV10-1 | CASSVDRVSGYTF | TGCGCCAGCAGTGTGGACAGAGTGAGCGGCTACACCTTC
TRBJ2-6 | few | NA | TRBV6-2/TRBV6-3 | CASSTTSSGANVLTF | TGTGCCAGCAGCACCACCTCCTCTGGGGCCAACGTCCTGACTTTC
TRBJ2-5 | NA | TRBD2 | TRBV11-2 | CASSLRGVELEETQYF | TGTGCCAGCAGCTTACGGGGGGTCGAATTGGAAGAGACCCAGTACTTC
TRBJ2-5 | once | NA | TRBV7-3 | CASSLWVGETQYF | TGTGCCAGCAGCTTATGGGTGGGGGAGACCCAGTACTTC
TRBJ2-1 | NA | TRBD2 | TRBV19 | CASSIVAGGHGEQFF | TGTGCCAGTAGTATAGTAGCGGGGGGGCATGGTGAGCAGTTCTTC
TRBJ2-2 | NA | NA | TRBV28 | CASSSRPRSYRKRVAGELFF | TGTGCCAGCAGTTCTAGGCCCCGATCGTATCGGAAAAGGGTGGCCGGGGAGCTGTTTTTT
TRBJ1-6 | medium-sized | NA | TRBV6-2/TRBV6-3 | CASSFGTGKNSPLHF | TGTGCCAGCAGTTTTGGGACGGGCAAGAATTCACCCCTCCACTTT
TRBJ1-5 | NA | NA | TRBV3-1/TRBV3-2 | CASSQVPESTQHF | TGTGCCAGCAGCCAAGTCCCGGAGAGCACCCAGCATTTT
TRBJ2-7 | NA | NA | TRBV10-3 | CAIQRAGNDGEQYF | TGTGCCATCCAACGAGCGGGCAATGATGGCGAGCAGTACTTC
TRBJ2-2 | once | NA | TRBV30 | CAWRVVGNTGELFF | TGTGCCTGGAGGGTGGTGGGGAACACCGGGGAGCTGTTTTTT
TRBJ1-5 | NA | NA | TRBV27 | CASSTTGQPQHF | TGTGCCAGCAGCACTACCGGTCAGCCCCAGCATTTT
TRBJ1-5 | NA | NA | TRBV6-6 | CASSYADNQPQHF | TGTGCCAGCAGTTACGCAGACAATCAGCCCCAGCATTTT
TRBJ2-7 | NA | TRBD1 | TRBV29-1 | CSVEDRLYEQYF | TGCAGCGTCGAGGACAGGCTCTACGAGCAGTACTTC
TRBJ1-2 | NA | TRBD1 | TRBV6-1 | CAIRGAGYGYTF | TGTGCCATCAGGGGGGCGGGCTATGGCTACACCTTC
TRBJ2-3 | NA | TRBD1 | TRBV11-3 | CASSSGQGEDTQYF | TGTGCCAGCAGCTCCGGACAGGGGGAGGATACGCAGTATTTT
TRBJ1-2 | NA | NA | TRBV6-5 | CASTDLAGNYGYTF | TGTGCCAGCACCGATTTAGCAGGCAACTATGGCTACACCTTC
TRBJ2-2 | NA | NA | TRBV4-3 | CASSQEYTGELFF | TGCGCCAGCAGCCAAGAATACACCGGGGAGCTGTTTTTT
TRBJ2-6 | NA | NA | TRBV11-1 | CASSLVGTGANVLTF | TGTGCCAGCAGCTTAGTAGGAACTGGGGCCAACGTCCTGACTTTC
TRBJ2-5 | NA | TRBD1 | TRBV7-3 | CASSLTGQSAETQYF | TGTGCCAGCAGCTTAACGGGACAGTCAGCGGAGACCCAGTACTTC
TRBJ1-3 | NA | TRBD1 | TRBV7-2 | CASSFHTGDSGNTIYF | TGTGCCAGCAGCTTCCATACAGGGGATTCAGGAAACACCATATATTTT
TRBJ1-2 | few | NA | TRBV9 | CASTLGDTSYGYTF | TGTGCCAGCACCCTAGGCGACACGTCCTATGGCTACACCTTC
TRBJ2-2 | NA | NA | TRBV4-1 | CASSQGQAAGELFF | TGCGCCAGCAGCCAAGGACAGGCGGCCGGGGAGCTGTTTTTT